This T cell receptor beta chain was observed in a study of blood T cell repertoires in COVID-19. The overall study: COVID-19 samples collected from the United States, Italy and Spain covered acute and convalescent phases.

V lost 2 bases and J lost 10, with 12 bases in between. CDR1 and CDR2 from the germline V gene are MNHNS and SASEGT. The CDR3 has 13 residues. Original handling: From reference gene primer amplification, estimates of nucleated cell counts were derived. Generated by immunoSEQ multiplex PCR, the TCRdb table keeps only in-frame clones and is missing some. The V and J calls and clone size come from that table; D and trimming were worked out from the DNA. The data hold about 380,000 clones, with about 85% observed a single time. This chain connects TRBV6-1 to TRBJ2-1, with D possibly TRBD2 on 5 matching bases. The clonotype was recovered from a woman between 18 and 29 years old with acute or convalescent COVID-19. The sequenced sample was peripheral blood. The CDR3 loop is CASSENWRLEQFF. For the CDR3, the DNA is TGTGCCAGCAGTGAAAACTGGAGACTAGAGCAGTTCTTC.